This record covers a single T cell receptor beta chain. Antigen specificity is unknown. This sample is part of a study of vaccination effects on CD4 cells after COVID-19. Study at large: Participants got two doses of BNT162b2 or mRNA-1273 vaccine.

Prior to sequencing, the ViraFEST assay stimulated PBMC with viral peptide pools, which expanded the antigen-specific CD4+ T cells. Cultured cells yielded isolated CD4+ T cells after approximately nine days. Each vaccine recipient was nucleocapsid antibody negative and had no prior SARS-CoV-2 infection. It was on days 3 and 7 that half the medium was replaced with IL-2 medium. Profiled with immunoSEQ multiplex PCR; TCRdb holds only in-frame clones, not every one. The sample lists tens of thousands of clones; more than 60% were seen once. This CDR3 contains 14 residues. The germline CDR1 and CDR2 sequences are KGHDR and SFDVKD. V dropped 5 bases and J dropped 5; count of bases not matched to a gene: 4.

The chain employs TRBV24-1 and TRBJ2-1, with 8 bases lining up with TRBD2. This TCR came from a human donor who received a COVID-19 vaccine. This material consisted of CD4+ T cells from PBMCs cultured with SARS-CoV-2 spike peptides, taken before COVID-19 vaccination. For the CDR3, the DNA is TGTGCCACCAGTGTAGCGGGATCTGACAATGAGCAGTTCTTC. Its protein product is CATSVAGSDNEQFF.